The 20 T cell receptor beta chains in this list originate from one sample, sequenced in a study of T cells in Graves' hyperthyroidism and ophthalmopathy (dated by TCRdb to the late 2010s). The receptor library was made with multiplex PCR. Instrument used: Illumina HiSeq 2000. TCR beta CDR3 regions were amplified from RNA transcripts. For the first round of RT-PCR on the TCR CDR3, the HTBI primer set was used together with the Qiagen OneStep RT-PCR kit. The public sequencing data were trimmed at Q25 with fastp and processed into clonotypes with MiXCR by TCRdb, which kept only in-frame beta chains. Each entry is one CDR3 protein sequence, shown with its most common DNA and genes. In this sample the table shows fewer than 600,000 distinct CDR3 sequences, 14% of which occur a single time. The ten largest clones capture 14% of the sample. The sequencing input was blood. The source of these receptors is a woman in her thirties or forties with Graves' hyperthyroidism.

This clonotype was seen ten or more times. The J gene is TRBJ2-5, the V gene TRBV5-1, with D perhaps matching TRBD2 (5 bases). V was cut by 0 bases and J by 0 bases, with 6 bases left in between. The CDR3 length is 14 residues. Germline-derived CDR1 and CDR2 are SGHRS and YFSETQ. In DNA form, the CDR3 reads TGCGCCAGCAGCTTGGGAGGGTACCAAGAGACCCAGTACTTC. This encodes CASSLGGYQETQYF. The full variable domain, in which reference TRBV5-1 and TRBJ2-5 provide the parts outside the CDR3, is KAGVTQTPRYLIKTRGQQVTLSCSPISGHRSVSWYQQTPGQGLQFLFEYFSETQRNKGNFPGRFSGRQFSNSRSEMNVSTLELGDSALYLCASSLGGYQETQYFGPGTRLLVL.

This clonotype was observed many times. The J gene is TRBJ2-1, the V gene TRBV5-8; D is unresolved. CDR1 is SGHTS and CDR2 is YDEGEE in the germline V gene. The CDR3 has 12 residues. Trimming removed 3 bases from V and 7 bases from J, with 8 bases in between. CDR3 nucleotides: TGTGCCAGCAGCTCTACCTCGAATGAGCAGTTCTTC. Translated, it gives CASSSTSNEQFF.

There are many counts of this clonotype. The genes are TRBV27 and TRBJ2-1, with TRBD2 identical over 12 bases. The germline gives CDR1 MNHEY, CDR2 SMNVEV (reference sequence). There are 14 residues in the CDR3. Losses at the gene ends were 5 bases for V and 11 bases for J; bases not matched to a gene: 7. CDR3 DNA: TGTGCCAGCAGTACTAGCGGGAGGTCCGGGAAGCAGTTCTTC. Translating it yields CASSTSGRSGKQFF.

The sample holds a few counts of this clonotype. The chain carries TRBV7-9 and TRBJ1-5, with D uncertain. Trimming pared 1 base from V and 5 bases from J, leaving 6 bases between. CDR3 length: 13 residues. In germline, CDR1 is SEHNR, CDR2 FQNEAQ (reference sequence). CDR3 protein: CASSLERDQPQHF. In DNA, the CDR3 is TGTGCCAGCAGCTTAGAGCGGGATCAGCCCCAGCATTTT.

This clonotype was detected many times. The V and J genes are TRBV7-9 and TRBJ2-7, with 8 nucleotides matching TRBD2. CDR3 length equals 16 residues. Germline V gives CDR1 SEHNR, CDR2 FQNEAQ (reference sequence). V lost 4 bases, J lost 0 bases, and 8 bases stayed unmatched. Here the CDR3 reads CASSSPGRAHSYEQYF. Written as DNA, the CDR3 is TGTGCCAGCAGCTCTCCCGGGAGGGCCCACTCCTACGAGCAGTACTTC. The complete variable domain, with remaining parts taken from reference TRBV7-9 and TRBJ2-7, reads DTGVSQNPRHKITKRGQNVTFRCDPISEHNRLYWYRQTLGQGPEFLTYFQNEAQLEKSRLLSDRFSAERPKGSFSTLEIQRTEQGDSAMYLCASSSPGRAHSYEQYFGPGTRLTVT.

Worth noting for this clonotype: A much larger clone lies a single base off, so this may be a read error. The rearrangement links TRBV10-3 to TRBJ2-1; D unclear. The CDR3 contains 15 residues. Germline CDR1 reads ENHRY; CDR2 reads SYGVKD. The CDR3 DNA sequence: TGTGCCATCAGTGGGACGGCTGTCTCCCACAATGAGCAGTTCTTC. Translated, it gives CAISGTAVSHNEQFF.

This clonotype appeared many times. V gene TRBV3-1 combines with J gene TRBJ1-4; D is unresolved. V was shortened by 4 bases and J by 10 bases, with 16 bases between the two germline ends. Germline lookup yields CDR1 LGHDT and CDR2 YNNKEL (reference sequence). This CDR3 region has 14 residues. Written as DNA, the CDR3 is TGTGCCAGCAGCCTCGAGCAGGCGGCGGGAAAACTGTTTTTT. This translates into CASSLEQAAGKLFF.

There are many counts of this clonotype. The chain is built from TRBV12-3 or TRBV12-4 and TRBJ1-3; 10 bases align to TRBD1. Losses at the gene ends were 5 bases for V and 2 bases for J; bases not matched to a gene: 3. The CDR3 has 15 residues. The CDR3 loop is CASSPDRGPGNTIYF. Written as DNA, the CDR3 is TGTGCCAGCAGTCCAGACAGGGGGCCTGGAAACACCATATATTTT.

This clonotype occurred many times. Here the CDR3 reads CASSKTGAAEAFF. The DNA for the CDR3 is TGTGCCAGCAGTAAAACGGGGGCCGCTGAAGCTTTCTTT. V and J are TRBV12-3 or TRBV12-4 and TRBJ1-1; D perhaps matches TRBD1 (6 bases). The CDR3 length is 13 residues. Trimming cost V 5 bases and J 6 bases, with 13 bases left between them.

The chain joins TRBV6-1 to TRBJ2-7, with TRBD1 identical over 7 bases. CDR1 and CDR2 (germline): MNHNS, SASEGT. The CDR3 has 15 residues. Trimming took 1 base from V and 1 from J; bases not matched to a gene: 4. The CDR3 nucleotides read TGTGCCAGCAGTGAAGGGACAGGACTTTCCTACGAGCAGTACTTC. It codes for CASSEGTGLSYEQYF.

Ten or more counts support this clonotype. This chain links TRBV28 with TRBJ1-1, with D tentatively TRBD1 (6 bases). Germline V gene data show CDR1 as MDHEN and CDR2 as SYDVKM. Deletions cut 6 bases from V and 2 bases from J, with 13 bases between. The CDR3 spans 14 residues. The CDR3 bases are TGTGCCAGCAGAATTGCACAGGGTAACACTGAAGCTTTCTTT. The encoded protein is CASRIAQGNTEAFF.

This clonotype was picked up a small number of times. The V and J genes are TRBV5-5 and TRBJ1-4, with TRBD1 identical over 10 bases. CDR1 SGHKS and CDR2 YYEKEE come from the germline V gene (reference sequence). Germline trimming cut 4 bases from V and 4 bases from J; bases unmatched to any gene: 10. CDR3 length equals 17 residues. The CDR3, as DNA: TGTGCCAGCAGCCTAAGACAGGGGGCCCTCCTTAATGAAAAACTGTTTTTT. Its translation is CASSLRQGALLNEKLFF.

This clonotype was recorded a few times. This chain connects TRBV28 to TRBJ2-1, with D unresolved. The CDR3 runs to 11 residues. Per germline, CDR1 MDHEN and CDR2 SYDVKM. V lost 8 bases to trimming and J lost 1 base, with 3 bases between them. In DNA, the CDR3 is TGTGCCAGCGGGTCCTACAATGAGCAGTTCTTC. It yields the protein CASGSYNEQFF.

For the CDR3, the DNA is TGTGCCAGTAGTACAACCGGGGGATCCCCCTCACCCCTCCACTTT. Translating it yields CASSTTGGSPSPLHF. The rearrangement joins TRBV19 to TRBJ1-6; perhaps TRBD1 as D (5 bases). The V gene lost 4 bases and the J gene lost 10 bases, with 17 bases spanning the gap. The CDR3 is 15 amino acids. Germline V gives CDR1 LNHDA, CDR2 SQIVND (reference sequence).

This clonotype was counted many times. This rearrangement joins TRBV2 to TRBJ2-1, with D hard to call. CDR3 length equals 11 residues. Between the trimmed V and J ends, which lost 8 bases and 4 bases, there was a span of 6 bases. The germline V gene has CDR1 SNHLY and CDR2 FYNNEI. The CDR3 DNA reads TGTGCCAGCGGCGATTACAATGAGCAGTTCTTC. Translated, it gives CASGDYNEQFF.

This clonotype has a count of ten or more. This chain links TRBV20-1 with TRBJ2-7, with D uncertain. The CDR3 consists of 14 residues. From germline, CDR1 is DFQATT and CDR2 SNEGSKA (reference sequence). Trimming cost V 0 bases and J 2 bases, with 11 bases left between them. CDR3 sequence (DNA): TGCAGTGCTAGAGATTTGAACTTTCCCTACGAGCAGTACTTC. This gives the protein CSARDLNFPYEQYF.

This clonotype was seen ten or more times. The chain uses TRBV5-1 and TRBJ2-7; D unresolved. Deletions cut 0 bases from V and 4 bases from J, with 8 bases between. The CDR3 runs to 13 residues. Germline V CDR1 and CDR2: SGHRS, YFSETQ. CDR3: CASSLDVGYEQYF. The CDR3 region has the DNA TGCGCCAGCAGCTTGGACGTGGGTTACGAGCAGTACTTC.

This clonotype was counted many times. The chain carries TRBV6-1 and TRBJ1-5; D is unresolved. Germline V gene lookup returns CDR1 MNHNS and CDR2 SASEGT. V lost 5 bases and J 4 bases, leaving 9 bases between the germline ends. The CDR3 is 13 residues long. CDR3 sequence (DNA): TGTGCCAGCAGTTCGCAGAATAATCAGCCCCAGCATTTT. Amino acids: CASSSQNNQPQHF.

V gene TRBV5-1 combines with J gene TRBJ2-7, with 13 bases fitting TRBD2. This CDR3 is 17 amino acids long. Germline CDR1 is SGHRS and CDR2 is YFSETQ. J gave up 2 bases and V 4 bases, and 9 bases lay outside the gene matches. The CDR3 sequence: CASSPGLAGERPYEQYF. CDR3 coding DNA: TGCGCCAGCAGCCCCGGACTAGCGGGAGAGAGGCCCTACGAGCAGTACTTC.

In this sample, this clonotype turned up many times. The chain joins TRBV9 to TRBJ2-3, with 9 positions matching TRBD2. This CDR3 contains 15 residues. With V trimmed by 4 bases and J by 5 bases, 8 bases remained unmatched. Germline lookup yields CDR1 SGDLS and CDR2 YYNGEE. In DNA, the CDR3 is TGTGCCAGCAGCATAGATAGCGGGAGCGGAGATACGCAGTATTTT. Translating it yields CASSIDSGSGDTQYF.